The clone carrying this T cell receptor beta chain was found many times. The target antigen is unknown. TCRdb ran MiXCR on the PCR reads. The data contain 22,000 or so clones, around 16% of them singletons. The record originates from a study of metastatic and nonmetastatic thyroid tumors. Study as a whole: Repertoire comparison spanned blood and tumor or nodule tissue of malignant and benign thyroid patients.

The entire patient cohort was treatment-naive prior to thyroid surgery. General study findings and limits: Versus benign nodules, malignant thyroid tumors reportedly had significantly higher TCR beta diversity, in blood and tumor.

This CDR3 spans 14 amino acids. V lost 4 bases and J lost 3, with 14 bases in between. Germline CDR1 reads SGHRS; CDR2 reads YFSETQ. This TCR was recovered from a female donor with papillary thyroid cancer or a benign thyroid nodule (not recorded which). Some clones in this sample may be carry-over from other donors' samples. Sequencing was performed on blood. This rearrangement joins TRBV5-1 to TRBJ2-7; TRBD2 is a possible D gene (5 bases). CDR3 sequence (DNA): TGCGCCAGCAGCCCCCGGGGTGGCGGCTACGAGCAGTACTTC. It translates to CASSPRGGGYEQYF.